This T cell receptor (beta chain) was sequenced for a study of shared clonotypes between healthy human individuals. Broader study findings: Owing to a small donor count, the genetic and exposure-history diversity represented was limited.

Naive CD4+ cells were CD45RA-selected; the remaining cells were memory. Genomic DNA per cell subset filled all wells of several immunoSEQ plates. The assay was immunoSEQ multiplex PCR, and TCRdb's table has in-frame clones only and misses some. The sample includes millions of clones, about 92% of them seen just once. Regarding this clone: Its antigen is not identified.

The CDR3 length is 11 residues. Germline CDR1 and CDR2: SNHLY and FYNNEI. Trimming left V 5 bases short and J 12 bases short, with 11 bases between. Source material: naive CD4+ T cells sorted from blood. Specified subset: CD45RA+ positively selected. The source is a man in his late teens or twenties in good health. This chain connects TRBV2 to TRBJ2-1, with D unresolved. CDR3 amino acids: CASSSQELQFF. As DNA, the CDR3 is TGTGCCAGCAGTTCCCAAGAATTGCAGTTCTTC.